These T cell receptor beta chains were read from a single sample in a study of blood T cell repertoires in COVID-19. Some clones are missing from TCRdb's copy, which holds only in-frame ones; the method was immunoSEQ multiplex PCR. The sample has 130,000 to 150,000 clones; approximately 80% are singletons. Sequences were obtained from peripheral blood. The receptors were gathered from a woman aged 35 to 49 with active or convalescent COVID-19. Each CDR3 is given with its conserved first and last residue. The order of the fields is V gene, D gene, J gene, clone size, CDR3 DNA, CDR3 protein. D genes are given only for firm matches. A clone size is listed for some rows: how often the clone was seen (once, few, many), or a class if it is expanded.

TRBV5-5,NA,TRBJ1-1,NA,TGTGCCAGCAGCTTGGCCAGGGCGAACACTGAAGCTTTCTTT,CASSLARANTEAFF
TRBV2,NA,TRBJ2-7,NA,TGTGCCAGCAGTGAACTAGGGGGAGTCCCCTACGAGCAGTACTTC,CASSELGGVPYEQYF
TRBV18,TRBD1,TRBJ1-2,NA,TGTGCCAGCTCACCGCGCGGACAGGATGGCTACACCTTC,CASSPRGQDGYTF
TRBV2,NA,TRBJ1-1,once,TGTGCCAGCAGTGTACGCAGGGTGAACACTGAAGCTTTCTTT,CASSVRRVNTEAFF
TRBV27,NA,TRBJ1-2,NA,TGTGCCAGCAGTTTTCGGGCTAACTATGGCTACACCTTC,CASSFRANYGYTF
TRBV19,TRBD1,TRBJ2-1,few,TGTGCCAGTAGTTACTCGGGACAGGGGGCCTATGAGCAGTTCTTC,CASSYSGQGAYEQFF
TRBV5-6,TRBD1,TRBJ2-5,NA,TGTGCCAGCAGCTTGGATAGACGACAGGGGATCAAAGAGACCCAGTACTTC,CASSLDRRQGIKETQYF
TRBV27,NA,TRBJ2-1,NA,TGTGCCAGCAGTTTATCAAATAAAGATCGGGAGGAGCAGTTCTTC,CASSLSNKDREEQFF
TRBV21-1,NA,TRBJ2-7,NA,TGTGCCAGCAGCACTGAGACAGGGGACGAGCAGTACTTC,CASSTETGDEQYF
TRBV20-1,TRBD1,TRBJ1-5,NA,TGCAGTGCTAGTGTTTCTGCAGGGGGCGCCCTTGGGAATCAGCCCCAGCATTTT,CSASVSAGGALGNQPQHF
TRBV28,TRBD1,TRBJ1-2,once,TGTGCCAGCAGTCCCAGGGGGTACTATGGCTACACCTTC,CASSPRGYYGYTF
TRBV5-1,TRBD1,TRBJ1-2,NA,TGCGCCAGCAGCTCGTTGACAGGGGATGGCTACACCTTC,CASSSLTGDGYTF
TRBV6-5,NA,TRBJ2-2,NA,TGTGCCAGCAGTCGAGGAAACACCGGGGAGCTGTTTTTT,CASSRGNTGELFF
TRBV19,NA,TRBJ1-6,NA,TGTGCCAGTAGTATAGTCCTTGGGGCGACAGTTGCAGCCCTCCACTTT,CASSIVLGATVAALHF
TRBV7-2,NA,TRBJ1-6,NA,TGTGCCAGCAGCTTAGATCAGAATTCACCCCTCCACTTT,CASSLDQNSPLHF
TRBV28,NA,TRBJ1-5,NA,TGTGCCAGCAGTTTAGGTCAGGGCTTTCGTCAGCCCCAGCATTTT,CASSLGQGFRQPQHF
TRBV27,TRBD1,TRBJ2-2,NA,TGTGCCAGCAGTCGGGACAGGAAGAACACCGGGGAGCTGTTTTTT,CASSRDRKNTGELFF
TRBV5-1,TRBD1,TRBJ1-1,once,TGCGCCAGCAGCGTCCGGGCGACAGGGTATCTGGGCACTGAAGCTTTCTTT,CASSVRATGYLGTEAFF
TRBV7-2,TRBD1,TRBJ1-3,NA,TGTGCCAGCAGCTTGCGGACAGGGGGCGGAAACACCATATATTTT,CASSLRTGGGNTIYF
TRBV28,NA,TRBJ2-5,NA,TGTGCCAGCAGTTACCCCGGCGGCGCCCAAGAGACCCAGTACTTC,CASSYPGGAQETQYF
TRBV19,TRBD1,TRBJ1-4,few,TGTGCCAGTAGTCCCGACTGGACAGGGGGACCCTTTTATCGAGGTCTCAGGGAAAAACTGTTTTTT,CASSPDWTGGPFYRGLREKLFF
TRBV4-3,TRBD1,TRBJ1-1,NA,TGCGCCTCTCAACAGGGGGCCAACACTGAAGCTTTCTTT,CASQQGANTEAFF
TRBV2,TRBD2,TRBJ2-3,NA,TGTGCCAGCAGCAAGGGACTAGCGAGAACAGATACGCAGTATTTT,CASSKGLARTDTQYF
TRBV18,TRBD1,TRBJ1-2,once,TGTGCCAGCTCACTGGACAGGGAAGGCTATGGCTACACCTTC,CASSLDREGYGYTF
TRBV11-2,NA,TRBJ1-6,NA,TGTGCCAGCAGCTTAACGACAGGATGGAATTCACCCCTCCACTTT,CASSLTTGWNSPLHF
TRBV6-5,NA,TRBJ2-7,NA,TGTGCCAGCACCCCCGACGCGGCTAGGACCTACGAGCAGTACTTC,CASTPDAARTYEQYF
TRBV18,NA,TRBJ2-7,NA,TGTGCCAGCTCACCACCGAGCCGGTCCTACGAGCAGTACTTC,CASSPPSRSYEQYF
TRBV12-1,NA,TRBJ2-3,once,TGTGCCAGCAGCTTTCCCGGGGGGACCCCAGCGGGAGCAGGAAGGGCAGATACGCAGTATTTT,CASSFPGGTPAGAGRADTQYF
TRBV2,NA,TRBJ2-1,NA,TGTGCCAGCAGTCTCGACTATGCTGAGCAGTTCTTC,CASSLDYAEQFF
TRBV7-9,NA,TRBJ1-5,NA,TGTGCCAGCAGCTCCGGAGGAGGCGGCAATCAGCCCCAGCATTTT,CASSSGGGGNQPQHF
TRBV14,TRBD1,TRBJ2-1,NA,TGTGCCAGCAGCCTCGGACAGGTCTTGAACAATGAGCAGTTCTTC,CASSLGQVLNNEQFF
TRBV7-8,NA,TRBJ2-7,NA,TGTGCCAGCAGCTTACCCCGGTTTAATTTAGCCCACGAGCAGTACTTC,CASSLPRFNLAHEQYF
TRBV9,TRBD2,TRBJ2-3,NA,TGTGCCAGCAGCCCCGGTGGCCAGCGGGGTAGCACAGATACGCAGTATTTT,CASSPGGQRGSTDTQYF
TRBV5-1,TRBD2,TRBJ2-5,NA,TGCGCCAGCAGCTTGGGTGTCATTAGCGGGAGGGCCGGCGAGACCCAGTACTTC,CASSLGVISGRAGETQYF
TRBV9,TRBD1,TRBJ2-4,NA,TGTGCCAGCAGCGTCAAAGGACAGGGAAACATTCAGTACTTC,CASSVKGQGNIQYF
TRBV5-1,NA,TRBJ2-1,once,TGCGCCAGCAGCTTGGACAGCTACAATGAGCAGTTCTTC,CASSLDSYNEQFF
TRBV6-5,NA,TRBJ2-3,NA,TGTGCCAGCACCCCTTGGGGGCTTAGCACAGATACGCAGTATTTT,CASTPWGLSTDTQYF
TRBV5-6,NA,TRBJ2-5,NA,TGTGCCAGCACCACCAGGGGGGCAGGGAGAGAGACCCAGTACTTC,CASTTRGAGRETQYF
TRBV28,TRBD1,TRBJ1-2,NA,TGTGCCAGCAGTTTGGGACCAACAGGGGGAGGCTACACCTTC,CASSLGPTGGGYTF
TRBV7-9,NA,TRBJ1-3,NA,TGTGCCAGCCCACCAGGGGCTAGCTCTGGAAACACCATATATTTT,CASPPGASSGNTIYF
TRBV27,TRBD1,TRBJ2-3,NA,TGTGCCAGCAGCAGGTGGTCCCTTCCGGGACAGGGAACATCTACGCAGTATTTT,CASSRWSLPGQGTSTQYF
TRBV5-6,NA,TRBJ1-2,NA,TGTGCCAGCAGCTCCCCCCACGGGAAGAGCTACACCTTC,CASSSPHGKSYTF
TRBV19,NA,TRBJ1-6,NA,TGTGCCAGCGTGGGGCAATCTATCTATAATTCACCCCTCCACTTT,CASVGQSIYNSPLHF
TRBV28,NA,TRBJ2-7,NA,TGTGCCAGCAGTTATTTGACTCGCAGGGCCTACGAGCAGTACTTC,CASSYLTRRAYEQYF
TRBV11-2,TRBD1,TRBJ1-4,once,TGTGCCAGCAGCTTAGATCAGGGGGCGGTCGCTAATGAAAAACTGTTTTTT,CASSLDQGAVANEKLFF
TRBV6-6,NA,TRBJ1-1,NA,TGTGCCAGCAGCCTCCCGTCCAACACTGAAGCTTTCTTT,CASSLPSNTEAFF
TRBV4-2,NA,TRBJ1-1,NA,TGTGCCAGCAGCCACGGGGGGGCTGTAGCTTTCTTT,CASSHGGAVAFF
TRBV10-3,NA,TRBJ1-5,NA,TGTGCCATCAGTGGGGCAGGGCCCCAGCCCCAGCATTTT,CAISGAGPQPQHF
TRBV6-5,TRBD1,TRBJ1-1,NA,TGTGCCAGCAGTTACCGAAGACAGGGAGTGAACACTGAAGCTTTCTTT,CASSYRRQGVNTEAFF